A selection of T cell receptor beta chains follows, all from one sample in a study of blood T cell repertoires in COVID-19. Data came from immunoSEQ multiplex PCR; TCRdb stores just in-frame clones and leaves some out. The sample has about 250,000 clones; around 82% are singletons. Sequenced: peripheral blood. These receptors were taken from a woman aged 70-85 years with acute or convalescent COVID-19. Each CDR3 is given with its conserved first and last residue. A D gene is named only where the DNA matches it firmly. For some rows the clone size is stated as once, few or many, or as a class when expanded; others skip it.

clone_size	j_call	d_call	v_call	cdr3_aa	cdr3_nt
-	TRBJ1-1	TRBD1	TRBV19	CASSNRGNTEAFF	TGTGCCAGTAGTAACAGGGGCAACACTGAAGCTTTCTTT
once	TRBJ2-1	-	TRBV11-2	CASSFVGSNEQFF	TGTGCCAGCAGCTTTGTAGGGAGTAATGAGCAGTTCTTC
-	TRBJ2-5	-	TRBV5-1	CASSISGIYQETQYF	TGCGCCAGCAGCATTAGCGGAATTTACCAAGAGACCCAGTACTTC
-	TRBJ2-2	TRBD2	TRBV20-1	CSASLAGNTGELFF	TGCAGTGCTAGTTTAGCGGGGAACACCGGGGAGCTGTTTTTT
once	TRBJ2-7	-	TRBV10-3	CAISEQNYEQYF	TGTGCCATCAGTGAGCAAAACTACGAGCAGTACTTC
-	TRBJ1-2	-	TRBV7-2	CASSLLTSKIGYTF	TGTGCCAGCAGCTTATTAACATCGAAAATCGGCTACACCTTC
once	TRBJ1-5	-	TRBV19	CASSIRRQFPNQPQHF	TGTGCCAGTAGTATTCGCCGACAGTTCCCCAATCAGCCCCAGCATTTT
-	TRBJ1-1	-	TRBV29-1	CSVRQAFNTEAFF	TGCAGCGTAAGACAGGCCTTCAACACTGAAGCTTTCTTT
-	TRBJ1-3	-	TRBV11-2	CASSRNGHISGNTIYF	TGTGCCAGCAGCCGCAATGGACACATCTCTGGAAACACCATATATTTT
few	TRBJ1-6	-	TRBV3-1/TRBV3-2	CASSQDLRGDSPLHF	TGTGCCAGCAGCCAAGATTTAAGGGGCGATTCACCCCTCCACTTT
once	TRBJ2-1	TRBD2	TRBV10-3	CAISGSSGGAYNEQFF	TGTGCCATCAGTGGGTCTAGCGGGGGGGCCTACAATGAGCAGTTCTTC
-	TRBJ1-5	TRBD1	TRBV6-2/TRBV6-3	CASSSGQGINNQPQHF	TGTGCCAGCAGTTCCGGACAGGGCATCAACAATCAGCCCCAGCATTTT
once	TRBJ2-1	TRBD1	TRBV27	CASSLVGGTYNEQFF	TGTGCCAGCAGTTTAGTAGGGGGCACCTACAATGAGCAGTTCTTC
once	TRBJ1-3	TRBD1	TRBV4-1	CASTYDRAFSGNTIYF	TGCGCCAGCACTTACGACAGGGCGTTCTCTGGAAACACCATATATTTT
-	TRBJ2-3	TRBD1	TRBV27	CASSLPGQGADTQYF	TGTGCCAGCAGTCTACCGGGACAGGGAGCGGATACGCAGTATTTT
-	TRBJ2-5	TRBD1	TRBV27	CASSRTGGYQETQYF	TGTGCCAGCAGCAGGACAGGGGGCTACCAAGAGACCCAGTACTTC
-	TRBJ1-3	TRBD1	TRBV7-2	CASSSGQGAVGNTIYF	TGTGCCAGCAGCTCGGGACAGGGGGCTGTTGGAAACACCATATATTTT
few	TRBJ1-2	-	TRBV9	CASSDARGNYGYTF	TGTGCCAGCAGCGATGCTAGGGGAAACTATGGCTACACCTTC
-	TRBJ1-1	TRBD1	TRBV10-3	CAISDSDRVTEAFF	TGTGCCATCAGTGATTCGGACAGGGTAACTGAAGCTTTCTTT
few	TRBJ2-7	-	TRBV7-2	CASSPQQVVWEQYF	TGTGCCAGCAGCCCGCAACAGGTGGTTTGGGAGCAGTACTTC
few	TRBJ1-1	TRBD1	TRBV28	CASSFPGGQGVEAFF	TGTGCCAGCAGTTTCCCCGGGGGACAGGGAGTTGAAGCTTTCTTT
-	TRBJ2-2	TRBD1	TRBV5-1	CASSLAYRGSGAGELFF	TGCGCCAGCAGCTTGGCTTACAGGGGGTCGGGGGCCGGGGAGCTGTTTTTT
few	TRBJ1-3	-	TRBV5-5	CASSRSGNTIYF	TGTGCCAGCAGCCGGAGTGGAAACACCATATATTTT
-	TRBJ1-4	TRBD1	TRBV4-1	CASSRNRGSDEKLFF	TGCGCCAGCAGCCGGAACAGGGGGTCGGATGAAAAACTGTTTTTT
-	TRBJ1-2	TRBD1	TRBV30	CAWRARTGNIKNGYTF	TGTGCCTGGAGGGCTCGGACAGGGAATATAAAAAATGGCTACACCTTC
-	TRBJ2-2	TRBD2	TRBV11-3	CASSPKETSTTGELFF	TGTGCCAGCAGCCCGAAGGAGACTAGCACCACCGGGGAGCTGTTTTTT
-	TRBJ1-2	-	TRBV29-1	CSVGFAGLRPYGYTF	TGCAGCGTTGGTTTCGCGGGCTTGAGACCGTATGGCTACACCTTC
-	TRBJ2-2	-	TRBV7-2	CASSLNRQNTGELFF	TGTGCCAGCAGCTTAAATCGACAGAACACCGGGGAGCTGTTTTTT
many	TRBJ1-5	TRBD1	TRBV18	CASSPLGQNSNQPQHF	TGTGCCAGCTCACCACTGGGACAGAATAGCAATCAGCCCCAGCATTTT
-	TRBJ2-3	TRBD1	TRBV6-1	CASSETTGIGTDTQYF	TGTGCCAGCAGTGAAACGACAGGGATCGGCACAGATACGCAGTATTTT
-	TRBJ2-3	TRBD2	TRBV3-1/TRBV3-2	CASSQDVLAGNTDTQYF	TGTGCCAGCAGCCAAGACGTTCTAGCGGGGAACACAGATACGCAGTATTTT
-	TRBJ2-7	TRBD1	TRBV18	CASSLRTRDRVAYEQYF	TGTGCCAGCTCACTAAGAACCAGGGACAGGGTGGCCTACGAGCAGTACTTC
-	TRBJ1-6	-	TRBV19	CASSIGSASNSPLHF	TGTGCCAGTAGTATAGGGAGTGCGTCCAATTCACCCCTCCACTTT
-	TRBJ1-1	-	TRBV6-5	CASRDYTEAFF	TGTGCCAGCCGGGATTACACTGAAGCTTTCTTT
-	TRBJ1-3	-	TRBV6-6	CASRLEYSGNTIYF	TGTGCCAGCAGACTCGAATACTCTGGAAACACCATATATTTT
-	TRBJ1-5	-	TRBV19	CASRYLGYGNSNQPQHF	TGTGCCAGTAGGTATCTAGGATACGGTAATAGCAATCAGCCCCAGCATTTT
-	TRBJ1-6	TRBD1	TRBV25-1	CASSEPTGGSSPLHF	TGTGCCAGCAGTGAACCCACAGGGGGCAGTTCACCCCTCCACTTT
once	TRBJ1-4	TRBD1	TRBV24-1	CATSDGTGALNEKLFF	TGTGCCACCAGTGATGGAACAGGGGCCCTCAATGAAAAACTGTTTTTT
-	TRBJ1-2	TRBD1	TRBV6-1	CASSEAGGNYGYTF	TGTGCCAGCAGTGAGGCAGGGGGTAACTATGGCTACACCTTC
-	TRBJ1-2	-	TRBV12-3/TRBV12-4	CASSFQANYGYTF	TGTGCCAGCAGTTTTCAGGCTAACTATGGCTACACCTTC
-	TRBJ2-2	TRBD2	TRBV19	CASSISGLAGTNTGELFF	TGTGCCAGTAGTATTTCGGGTCTAGCGGGGACGAACACCGGGGAGCTGTTTTTT
few	TRBJ2-7	-	TRBV12-3/TRBV12-4	CASSYHSYEQYF	TGTGCCAGCAGTTATCACTCCTACGAGCAGTACTTC
-	TRBJ1-2	-	TRBV19	CASSPRQGVDYGYTF	TGTGCCAGTAGTCCCCGACAAGGGGTTGACTATGGCTACACCTTC